This T cell receptor beta chain was identified during a study of human T cells and chemical hapten exposure. At the level of the study: While the approximately 25-week study was under way, patients received diphenylcyclopropenone on the scalp every week. Affected patients, primarily female, had alopecia areata, totalis or universalis. Study results and caveats: PT1 expanded TCR counts correlated positively with patch test score. Sensitizing with DPC caused no change in TCRs above 1 in 1000 frequency.

Germline loops: CDR1 MDHEN, CDR2 SYDVKM. CDR3 length equals 14 residues. The V and J ends lost 6 bases and 1 base, in that order; junction bases with no gene match: 5. Time point in this sample: patch test 1, 2 weeks after DPC sensitization. Treatment of the sample: therapeutic diphenylcyclopropenone sensitization with weekly scalp DPC. It was unfractionated whole blood from which total RNA was extracted. TCRdb reprocessed the RACE reads via MiXCR and lists one record per CDR3 protein. In the table there are more than 30,000 distinct CDR3 sequences, 6% to 7% of which are singletons. As for this clonotype: What it binds is not known.

This TCR came from a woman aged 25-40 years with alopecia areata. Some clones in this sample may be carry-over from other donors' samples. Sequenced here: whole blood, sampled in connection with sensitization to the hapten diphenylcyclopropenone (DPC). The V call is TRBV28, the J call TRBJ2-7; TRBD1 matches 8 bases. CDR3 coding DNA: TGTGCCAGCAGCTGGACAGGGTCGTCCTACGAGCAGTACTTC. This gives the protein CASSWTGSSYEQYF.